This T cell receptor beta chain emerged from a study of T cell repertoires in cytomegalovirus infection. Per germline, CDR1 SNHLY and CDR2 FYNNEI. The junction had 9 bases not matched to a gene; V was cut back by 7 bases and J by 1 base. CDR3 length equals 16 residues. TCRdb used MiXCR to reprocess the reads, holding one entry per CDR3 protein. Of about 340,000 distinct CDR3 sequences in the sample, 25% to 30% are singletons; the top ten hold about 19%. This clonotype was observed a handful of times. Its antigen is currently unknown. The material was cultured PBMCs, obtained from culture after CMV antigen stimulation. The TCR originated in a human donor in good health (CMV status not recorded). Some clones in this sample may be carry-over from other donors' samples. This chain uses TRBV2 with TRBJ2-3; 9 nucleotides line up with TRBD2. CDR3 sequence reads: CASKLGGLARTDTQYF. Written as DNA, the CDR3 is TGTGCCAGCAAGCTGGGTGGACTAGCGCGCACAGATACGCAGTATTTT.